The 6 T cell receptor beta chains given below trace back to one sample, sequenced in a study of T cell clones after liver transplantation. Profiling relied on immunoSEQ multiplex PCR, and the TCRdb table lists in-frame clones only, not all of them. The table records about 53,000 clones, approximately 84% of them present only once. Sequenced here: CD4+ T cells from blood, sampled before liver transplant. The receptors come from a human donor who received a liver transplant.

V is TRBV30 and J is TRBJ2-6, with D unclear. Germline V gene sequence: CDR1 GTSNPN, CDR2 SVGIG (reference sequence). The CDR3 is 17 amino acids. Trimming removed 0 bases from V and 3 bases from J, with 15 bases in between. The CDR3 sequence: CAWSVPRTGFGANVLTF. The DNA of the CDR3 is TGTGCCTGGAGTGTACCCCGTACTGGCTTTGGGGCCAACGTCCTGACTTTC.

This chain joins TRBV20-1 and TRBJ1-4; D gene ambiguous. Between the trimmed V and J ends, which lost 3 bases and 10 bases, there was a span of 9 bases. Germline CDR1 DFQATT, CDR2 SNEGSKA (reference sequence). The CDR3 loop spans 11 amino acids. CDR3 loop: CSASAGGKLFF. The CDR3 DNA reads TGCAGTGCTAGTGCGGGAGGAAAACTGTTTTTT.

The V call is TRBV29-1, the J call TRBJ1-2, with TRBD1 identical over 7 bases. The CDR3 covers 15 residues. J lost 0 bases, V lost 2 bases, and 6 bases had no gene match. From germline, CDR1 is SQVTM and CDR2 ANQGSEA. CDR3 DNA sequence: TGCAGCGTTGAAACGGGGACAGCGGCTAACTATGGCTACACCTTC. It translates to CSVETGTAANYGYTF. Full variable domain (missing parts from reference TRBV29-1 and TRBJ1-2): SAVISQKPSRDICQRGTSLTIQCQVDSQVTMMFWYRQQPGQSLTLIATANQGSEATYESGFVIDKFPISRPNLTFSTLTVSNMSPEDSSIYLCSVETGTAANYGYTFGSGTRLTVV.

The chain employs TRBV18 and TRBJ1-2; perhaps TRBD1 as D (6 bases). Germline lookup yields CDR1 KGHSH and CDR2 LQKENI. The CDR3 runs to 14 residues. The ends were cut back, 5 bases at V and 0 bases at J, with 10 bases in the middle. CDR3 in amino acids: CASSSDRTNYGYTF. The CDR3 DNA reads TGTGCCAGCTCATCTGACAGGACTAACTATGGCTACACCTTC. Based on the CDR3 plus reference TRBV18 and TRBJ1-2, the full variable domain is NAGVMQNPRHLVRRRGQEARLRCSPMKGHSHVYWYRQLPEEGLKFMVYLQKENIIDESGMPKERFSAEFPKEGPSILRIQQVVRGDSAAYFCASSSDRTNYGYTFGSGTRLTVV.

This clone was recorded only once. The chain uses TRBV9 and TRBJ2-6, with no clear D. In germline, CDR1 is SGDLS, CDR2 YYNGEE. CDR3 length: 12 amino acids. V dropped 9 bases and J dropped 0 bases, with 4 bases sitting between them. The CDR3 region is CATSSGANVLTF. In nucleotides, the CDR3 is TGTGCCACCTCCTCTGGGGCCAACGTCCTGACTTTC. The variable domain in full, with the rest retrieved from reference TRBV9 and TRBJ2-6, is DSGVTQTPKHLITATGQRVTLRCSPRSGDLSVYWYQQSLDQGLQFLIQYYNGEERAKGNILERFSAQQFPDLHSELNLSSLELGDSALYFCATSSGANVLTFGAGSRLTVL.

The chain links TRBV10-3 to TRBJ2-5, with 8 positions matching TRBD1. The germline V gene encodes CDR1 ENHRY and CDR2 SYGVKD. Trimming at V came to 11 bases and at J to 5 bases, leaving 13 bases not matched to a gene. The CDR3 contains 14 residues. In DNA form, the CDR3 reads TGTGCCGGGCCGCTACAGGGGGACGAGGAGACCCAGTACTTC. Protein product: CAGPLQGDEETQYF.